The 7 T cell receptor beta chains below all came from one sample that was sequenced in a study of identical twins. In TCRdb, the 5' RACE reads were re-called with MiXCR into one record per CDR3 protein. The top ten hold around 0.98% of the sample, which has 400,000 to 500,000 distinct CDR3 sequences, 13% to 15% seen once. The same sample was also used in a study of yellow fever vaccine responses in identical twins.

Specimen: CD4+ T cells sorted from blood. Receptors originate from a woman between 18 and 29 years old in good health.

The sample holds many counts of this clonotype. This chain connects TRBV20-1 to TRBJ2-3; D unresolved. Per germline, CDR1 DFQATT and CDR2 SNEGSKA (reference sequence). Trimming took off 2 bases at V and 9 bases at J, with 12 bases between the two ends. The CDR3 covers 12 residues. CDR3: CSARPTQSTQYF. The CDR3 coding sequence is TGCAGTGCTAGACCTACCCAGTCAACGCAGTATTTT.

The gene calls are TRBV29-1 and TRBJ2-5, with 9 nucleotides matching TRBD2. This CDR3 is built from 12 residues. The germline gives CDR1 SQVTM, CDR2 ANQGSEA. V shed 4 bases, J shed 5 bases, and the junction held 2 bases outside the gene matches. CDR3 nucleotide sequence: TGCAGCGTTGCTCTAGCGGGGGAGACCCAGTACTTC. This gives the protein CSVALAGETQYF.

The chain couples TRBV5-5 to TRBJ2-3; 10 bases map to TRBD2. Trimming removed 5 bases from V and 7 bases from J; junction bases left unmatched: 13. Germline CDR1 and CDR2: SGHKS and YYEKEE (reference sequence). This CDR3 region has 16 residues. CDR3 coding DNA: TGTGCCAGCAGTTACGGCGGGACTAGCGAATGGAATACGCAGTATTTT. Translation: CASSYGGTSEWNTQYF. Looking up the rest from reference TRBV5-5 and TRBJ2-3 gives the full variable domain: DAGVTQSPTHLIKTRGQQVTLRCSPISGHKSVSWYQQVLGQGPQFIFQYYEKEERGRGNFPDRFSARQFPNYSSELNVNALLLGDSALYLCASSYGGTSEWNTQYFGPGTRLTVL.

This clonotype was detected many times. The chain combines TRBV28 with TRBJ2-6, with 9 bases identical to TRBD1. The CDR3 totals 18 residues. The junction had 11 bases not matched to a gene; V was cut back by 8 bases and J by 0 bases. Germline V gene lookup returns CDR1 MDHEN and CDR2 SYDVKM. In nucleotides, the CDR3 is TGTGCCAGCGCTCTGCTGGGACAGGGTCGCTCTGGGGCCAACGTCCTGACTTTC. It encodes CASALLGQGRSGANVLTF.

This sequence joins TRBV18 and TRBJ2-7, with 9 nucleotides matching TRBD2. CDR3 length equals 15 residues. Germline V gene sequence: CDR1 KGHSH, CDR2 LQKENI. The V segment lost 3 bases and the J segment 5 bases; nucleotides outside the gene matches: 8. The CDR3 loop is CASSPSGSQMDEQYF. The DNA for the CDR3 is TGTGCCAGCTCACCTAGCGGGAGCCAAATGGACGAGCAGTACTTC.

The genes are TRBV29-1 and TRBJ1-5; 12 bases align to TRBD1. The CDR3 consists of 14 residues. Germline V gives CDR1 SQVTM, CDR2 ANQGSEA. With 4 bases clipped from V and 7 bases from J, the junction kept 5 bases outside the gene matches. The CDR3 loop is CSVGGQGAGQPQHF. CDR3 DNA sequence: TGCAGCGTTGGGGGACAGGGGGCTGGACAGCCCCAGCATTTT. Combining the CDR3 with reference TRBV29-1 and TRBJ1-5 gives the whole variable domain SAVISQKPSRDICQRGTSLTIQCQVDSQVTMMFWYRQQPGQSLTLIATANQGSEATYESGFVIDKFPISRPNLTFSTLTVSNMSPEDSSIYLCSVGGQGAGQPQHFGDGTRLSIL.

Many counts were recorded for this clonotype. DNA for the CDR3: TGTGCCTGGGGGGTGAACACTGAAGCTTTCTTT. This translates into CAWGVNTEAFF. The V and J genes are TRBV30 and TRBJ1-1, with D uncertain. Trimming shortened V by 5 bases and J by 0 bases, and 4 bases separated the two germline ends. CDR1 and CDR2 from the germline V gene are GTSNPN and SVGIG (reference sequence). The CDR3 has 11 residues.